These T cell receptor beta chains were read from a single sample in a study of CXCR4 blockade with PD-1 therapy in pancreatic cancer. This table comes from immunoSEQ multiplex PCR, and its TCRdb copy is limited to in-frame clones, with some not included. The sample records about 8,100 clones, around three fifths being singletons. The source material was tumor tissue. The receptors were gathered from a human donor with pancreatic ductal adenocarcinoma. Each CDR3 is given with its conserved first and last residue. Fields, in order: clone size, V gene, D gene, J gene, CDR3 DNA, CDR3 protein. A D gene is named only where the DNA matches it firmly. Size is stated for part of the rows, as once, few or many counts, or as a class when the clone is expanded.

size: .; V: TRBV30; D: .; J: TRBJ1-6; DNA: TGTGCCTGGTCACCGGGACCCACCTCACCCCTCCACTTT; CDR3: CAWSPGPTSPLHF
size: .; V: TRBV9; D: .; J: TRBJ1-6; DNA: TGTGCCAGCAGCGTAGATAGCTCCTATAATTCACCCCTCCACTTT; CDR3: CASSVDSSYNSPLHF
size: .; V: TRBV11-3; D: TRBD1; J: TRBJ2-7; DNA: TGTGCCAGCAGCCCTTCAGGGACAGAGCGCGAGCAGTACTTC; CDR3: CASSPSGTEREQYF
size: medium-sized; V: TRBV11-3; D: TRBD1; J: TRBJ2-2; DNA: TGTGCCAGCAGCAGGGACAGGCCGAACACCGGGGAGCTGTTTTTT; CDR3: CASSRDRPNTGELFF
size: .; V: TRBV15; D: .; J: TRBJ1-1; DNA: TGTGCCACCAGCAGAGATATTGGAGGGGAGGCTGAAGCTTTTTTT; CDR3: CATSRDIGGEAEAFF
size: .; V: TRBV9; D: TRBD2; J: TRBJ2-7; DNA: TGTGCCAGCAGCCCAGGAAGGGGACTACACTCCTACGAGCAGTACTTC; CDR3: CASSPGRGLHSYEQYF
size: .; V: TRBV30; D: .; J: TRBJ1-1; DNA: TGTGCCTGGAGCGTTCAGGGGAACACTGAAGCTTTCTTT; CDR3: CAWSVQGNTEAFF
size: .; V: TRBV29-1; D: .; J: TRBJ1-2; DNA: TGCAGCGTTGATGTGTACCAGGGAATCAGAGGCTACACCTTC; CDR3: CSVDVYQGIRGYTF
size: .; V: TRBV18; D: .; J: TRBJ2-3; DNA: TGTGCCAGCTCACCACCAAGCTCCCCCGATACGCAGTATTTT; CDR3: CASSPPSSPDTQYF
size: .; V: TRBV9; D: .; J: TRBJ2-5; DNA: TGTGCCAGCAGCGTACAGGGCTTAAACCAAGAGACCCAGTACTTC; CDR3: CASSVQGLNQETQYF
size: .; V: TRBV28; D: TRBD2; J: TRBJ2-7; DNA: TGTGCCAGCAGTTCGGGGGGAACGATCTCCTACGAGCAGTACTTC; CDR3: CASSSGGTISYEQYF
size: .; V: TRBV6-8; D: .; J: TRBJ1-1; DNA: TGTGCCAGCAGTTGGGCAGGGGACCTGAACACTGAAGCTTTCTTT; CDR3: CASSWAGDLNTEAFF
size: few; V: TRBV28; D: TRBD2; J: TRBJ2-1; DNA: TGTGCCAGCAGTCCAACCCCGTCAGCGGGGAATAATGAGCAGTTCTTC; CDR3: CASSPTPSAGNNEQFF
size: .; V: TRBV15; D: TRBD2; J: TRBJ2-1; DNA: TGTGCCACCAGCAGAGCGGGGGGGCGGAGCAATGAGCAGTTCTTC; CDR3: CATSRAGGRSNEQFF
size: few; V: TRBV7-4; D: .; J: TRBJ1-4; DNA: TGTGCCAGCAGCCAAGCCTCAGGGGCGGGCGAAAAACTGTTTTTT; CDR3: CASSQASGAGEKLFF
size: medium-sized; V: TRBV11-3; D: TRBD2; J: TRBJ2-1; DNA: TGTGCCAGCAGCCCCCGAGTAGCGGGGTACAATGAGCAGTTCTTC; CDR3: CASSPRVAGYNEQFF
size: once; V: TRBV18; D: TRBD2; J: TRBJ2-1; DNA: TGTGCCAGCTCACCGGGACTAGAGTGGGACAATGAGCAGTTCTTC; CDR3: CASSPGLEWDNEQFF
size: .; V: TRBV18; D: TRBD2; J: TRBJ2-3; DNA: TGTGCCAGCTCACCATATGCGGGGGGCACAGATACGCAGTATTTT; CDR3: CASSPYAGGTDTQYF
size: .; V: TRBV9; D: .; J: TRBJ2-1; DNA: TGTGCCAGCAGCCCCGGCGACAATGAGCAGTTCTTC; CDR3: CASSPGDNEQFF
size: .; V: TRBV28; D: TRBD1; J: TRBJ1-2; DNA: TGTGCCAGCAGCCCGACAGGGAACTATGGCTACACCTTC; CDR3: CASSPTGNYGYTF
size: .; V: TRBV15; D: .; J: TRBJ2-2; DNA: TGTGCCACCAGCAGAAAGGGTGTTCTGACCAACACCGGGGAGCTGTTTTTT; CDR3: CATSRKGVLTNTGELFF
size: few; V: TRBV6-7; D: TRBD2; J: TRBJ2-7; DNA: TGTGCCAGCATTTACAGCGGGGGTTACGAGCAGTACTTC; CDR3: CASIYSGGYEQYF
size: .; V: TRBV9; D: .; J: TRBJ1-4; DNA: TGTGCCAGCAGCCCAAGGACAGACGAAAAACTGTTTTTT; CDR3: CASSPRTDEKLFF
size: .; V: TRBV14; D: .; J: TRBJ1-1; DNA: TGTGCCAGCAGCCCCTTGGGGGCTGGAAACACTGAAGCTTTCTTT; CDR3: CASSPLGAGNTEAFF
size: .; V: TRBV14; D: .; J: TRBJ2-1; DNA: TGTGCCAGCAACCAAGCCTACAATGAGCAGTTCTTC; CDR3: CASNQAYNEQFF
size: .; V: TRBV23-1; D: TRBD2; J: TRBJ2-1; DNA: TGCGCCAGCAGCTTGTGGGGGGGAGATGAGCAGTTCTTC; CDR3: CASSLWGGDEQFF
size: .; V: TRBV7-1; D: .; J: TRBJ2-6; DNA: TGTGCCAGCAGCTTCCAGGGGTCCGGGGCCAACGTCCTGACTTTC; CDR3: CASSFQGSGANVLTF
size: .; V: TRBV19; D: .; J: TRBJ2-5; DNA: TGTGCCAGTTCCGGACAGCAAGAGACCCAGTACTTC; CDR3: CASSGQQETQYF
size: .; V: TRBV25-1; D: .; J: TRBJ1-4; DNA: TGTGCCAGCAGTGAAGGGCGTCACGGGGGGAATGAAAAACTGTTTTTT; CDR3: CASSEGRHGGNEKLFF
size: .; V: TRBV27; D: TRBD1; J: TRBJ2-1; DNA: TGTGCCAGCTCACCTAGGGGGCGCAGGAATGAGCAGTTCTTC; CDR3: CASSPRGRRNEQFF